These 22 T cell receptor beta chains share one sample of origin, sequenced in a study of T cells in Graves' hyperthyroidism and ophthalmopathy. TCR beta CDR3 regions were amplified from RNA. When the TCR CDR3 underwent first-round RT-PCR, the HTBI primer set was used. In TCRdb, the multiplex PCR reads were re-called with MiXCR into one record per CDR3 protein. The sample consists of hundreds of thousands of distinct CDR3 sequences, approximately 13% of them appearing once. Sequencing was done on a sample of blood. The receptors shown here come from a woman younger than 45 with Graves' hyperthyroidism.

The V gene is TRBV5-1, the J gene TRBJ1-3; D not certain. Trimming removed 4 bases from V and 5 bases from J, with 16 bases in between. The germline V gene encodes CDR1 SGHRS and CDR2 YFSETQ. The CDR3 contains 15 residues. CDR3 loop: CASSPPLYGRNTIYF. The CDR3 DNA is TGCGCCAGCAGCCCGCCCCTGTATGGAAGAAACACCATATATTTT.

The J gene is TRBJ1-1, the V gene TRBV20-1, with D possibly matching TRBD1 (6 bases). This CDR3 contains 16 residues. Germline CDR1 DFQATT, CDR2 SNEGSKA (reference sequence). V dropped 0 bases and J dropped 0 bases, with 14 bases sitting between them. CDR3 DNA: TGCAGTGCTAGAGATTCGAGTAAGGGGGTGAACACTGAAGCTTTCTTT. Its translation: CSARDSSKGVNTEAFF.

About this clonotype: One end of the junction fails to match germline, which may point to a read error. The chain recombines TRBV29-1 with TRBJ1-4; D gene uncertain. The CDR3 spans 11 residues. CDR1 SQVTM and CDR2 ANQGSEA come from the germline V gene. The CDR3 is CSVATNERLFF. CDR3 coding DNA: TGCAGCGTTGCAACTAATGAAAGACTGTTTTTT.

The chain has TRBV5-4 and TRBJ1-5; D remains ambiguous. Germline V gene data show CDR1 as SGHNT and CDR2 as YYREEE (reference sequence). V was clipped by 2 bases and J by 4 bases, with 16 bases between them. This CDR3 spans 16 amino acids. The CDR3 loop is CASSLNPGLGNQPQHF. CDR3 sequence (DNA): TGTGCCAGCAGCTTAAATCCGGGGTTAGGGAATCAGCCCCAGCATTTT.

Many counts were recorded for this clonotype. This chain links TRBV20-1 with TRBJ2-7; the match to TRBD1 covers 10 bases. Germline V lookup: CDR1 DFQATT, CDR2 SNEGSKA (reference sequence). Germline trimming cut 5 bases from V and 1 base from J; bases unmatched to any gene: 5. This CDR3 comprises 14 residues. CDR3 nucleotides: TGCAGTGCTGACAGGGGGCTTATGTCCTACGAGCAGTACTTC. It specifies CSADRGLMSYEQYF.

Ten or more counts support this clonotype. This chain connects TRBV7-8 to TRBJ2-1; D is possibly TRBD1 (6 bases). CDR3 length: 16 residues. Trimming pared 5 bases from V and 6 bases from J, leaving 20 bases between. CDR1 and CDR2 from the germline V gene are SGHVS and FQNEAQ. The CDR3 loop reads CASSPKRAGDRNEQFF. The CDR3 DNA sequence: TGTGCCAGCAGCCCCAAACGGGCAGGGGATCGCAATGAGCAGTTCTTC.

At least ten counts were recorded for this clonotype. Here the CDR3 DNA reads TGCGCCAGCAGCTTGGGGCCTAGAGTAGCGGGAGCCCACGAGCAGTACTTC. It is translated as CASSLGPRVAGAHEQYF. The chain uses TRBV5-1 and TRBJ2-7, with 9 nucleotides matching TRBD2. J was trimmed by 5 bases and V by 0 bases; bases with no gene match: 12. The CDR3 loop spans 17 amino acids. CDR1 SGHRS and CDR2 YFSETQ come from the germline V gene.

The genes are TRBV20-1 and TRBJ1-5, with a weak D call TRBD1 (6 bases). Germline CDR1 reads DFQATT; CDR2 reads SNEGSKA (reference sequence). CDR3 length equals 14 residues. Deletions cut 7 bases from V and 2 bases from J, with 15 bases between. The CDR3 bases are TGCAGTGGGGTACAGGGCGGTGGCAATCAGCCCCAGCATTTT. Its protein is CSGVQGGGNQPQHF.

The V call is TRBV6-1, the J call TRBJ1-2, with D possibly being TRBD1 (5 bases). Germline assignment: CDR1 MNHNS and CDR2 SASEGT. The CDR3 runs 13 residues. V lost 9 bases to trimming and J lost 4 bases, with 15 bases between them. The CDR3 coding sequence is TGTGCCAGTTTGGGGGATCCCATCTATGGCTACACCTTC. Protein: CASLGDPIYGYTF.

V is TRBV5-1 and J is TRBJ2-1; 14 bases are a match to TRBD2. Germline V gene lookup returns CDR1 SGHRS and CDR2 YFSETQ. This CDR3 has 17 amino acids. Trimming cost V 1 base and J 5 bases; bases outside gene matches: 5. The DNA of the CDR3 is TGCGCCAGCAGCTTGTGTGTGGGACTAGCGGGGGACAATGAGCAGTTCTTC. Protein sequence: CASSLCVGLAGDNEQFF.

This clonotype was detected many times. The genes are TRBV29-1 and TRBJ2-5, with a tentative D call TRBD2 (6 bases). Trimming removed 8 bases at V and 1 base at J, with 14 bases between. Germline CDR1 SQVTM, CDR2 ANQGSEA. This CDR3 is built from 13 residues. The CDR3 region is CSHPGDPQETQYF. The CDR3, as DNA: TGCAGCCACCCGGGGGACCCCCAAGAGACCCAGTACTTC.

This chain links TRBV29-1 with TRBJ2-3, with 10 positions matching TRBD1. V lost 0 bases to trimming and J lost 4 bases; unmatched junction nucleotides: 7. The CDR3 runs 16 residues. In germline, CDR1 is SQVTM, CDR2 ANQGSEA. The CDR3, as DNA: TGCAGCGTTGAAGACCCGGACAGGGGGTTGGCAGATACGCAGTATTTT. Translated, it gives CSVEDPDRGLADTQYF.

This clonotype was picked up many times. The chain has TRBV6-1 and TRBJ2-1; no firm D call. CDR1 is MNHNS, CDR2 SASEGT, per germline. V gave up 7 bases and J gave up 0 bases, with 13 bases separating them. This CDR3 has 15 residues. CDR3 in amino acids: CASIVRPTSYNEQFF. CDR3 coding DNA: TGTGCCAGCATTGTGCGCCCGACCTCCTACAATGAGCAGTTCTTC.

This clonotype was recorded at least ten times. The genes are TRBV28 and TRBJ2-7; D uncertain. CDR3 size: 11 residues. Germline V gene sequence: CDR1 MDHEN, CDR2 SYDVKM. Between the trimmed V and J ends, which lost 4 bases and 6 bases, there was a span of 7 bases. The CDR3 protein is CASSSVFEQYF. CDR3 nucleotide sequence: TGTGCCAGCAGTTCCGTCTTCGAGCAGTACTTC.

This clonotype was seen a few times. The chain recombines TRBV20-1 with TRBJ2-7; TRBD1 matches at 10 bases. Germline values: CDR1 DFQATT, CDR2 SNEGSKA (reference sequence). This CDR3 has 15 residues. V shed 2 bases, J shed 5 bases, and the junction held 9 bases outside the gene matches. The CDR3 protein is CSARSGTGESHEQYF. Written as DNA, the CDR3 is TGCAGTGCTAGATCAGGGACAGGGGAGTCCCACGAGCAGTACTTC.

CDR3 region: CASSPRLAGVGEQYF. The CDR3 nucleotides are TGTGCCAGCAGTCCCCGACTAGCGGGAGTAGGTGAGCAGTACTTC. This sequence joins TRBV28 and TRBJ2-7; 12 positions agree with TRBD2. The V gene end was trimmed by 5 bases and the J gene end by 7 bases; junction bases not matched to a gene: 9. The CDR3 runs 15 residues. The V gene's germline CDR1 is MDHEN and CDR2 SYDVKM.

This clonotype was found many times. The V gene is TRBV20-1, the J gene TRBJ2-5; TRBD2 agrees at 14 bases. The CDR3 length is 15 residues. With V trimmed by 8 bases and J by 3 bases, 8 bases remained unmatched. Germline CDR1 and CDR2: DFQATT and SNEGSKA (reference sequence). CDR3 DNA: TGCAGTTCGGGGCCGGGACTAGCGGGAGAAGAGACCCAGTACTTC. The encoded protein is CSSGPGLAGEETQYF.

Notes on this clonotype: A single base separates this from a much larger clone, so it may be a read error. The chain uses TRBV20-1 and TRBJ2-3, with TRBD2 as a possible D gene (8 bases). Trimming took 6 bases from V and 8 from J, leaving 27 bases between them. Germline CDR1 is DFQATT and CDR2 is SNEGSKA (reference sequence). This CDR3 is built from 16 residues. CDR3 in DNA: TGCAGTGCCCCCGGGGGGGCAGGGGGAACGGGAGGTACGCAGTATTTT. It encodes CSAPGGAGGTGGTQYF.

This clonotype was found many times. The V gene is TRBV11-2, the J gene TRBJ2-2; 7 bases align to TRBD1. V lost 5 bases to trimming and J lost 2 bases; unmatched junction nucleotides: 8. Germline CDR1 reads SGHAT; CDR2 reads FQNNGV. The CDR3 spans 16 residues. Here the CDR3 DNA reads TGTGCCAGCAGCCTCAACAGGGGCCTTAACACCGGGGAGCTGTTTTTT. Protein sequence: CASSLNRGLNTGELFF.

In this sample, this clonotype turned up many times. The J gene is TRBJ2-3, the V gene TRBV6-5, with TRBD1 identical over 7 bases. The CDR3 is 15 residues long. Losses at the gene ends were 1 base for V and 3 bases for J; bases not matched to a gene: 4. In germline, CDR1 is MNHEY, CDR2 SVGAGI. Written as DNA, the CDR3 is TGTGCCAGCAGTTACTTGACAGGGACGACAGATACGCAGTATTTT. Residues: CASSYLTGTTDTQYF.

The chain links TRBV5-5 to TRBJ2-7; 8 bases agree with TRBD1. The J segment lost 3 bases and the V segment lost 4 bases, leaving 12 bases of the junction unmatched. Germline CDR1 reads SGHKS; CDR2 reads YYEKEE (reference sequence). The CDR3 is 16 residues long. The chain's CDR3 is CASSKTLGQGGYEQYF. The CDR3 bases are TGTGCCAGCAGCAAGACCCTCGGACAGGGAGGCTACGAGCAGTACTTC.

This clonotype has a count of ten or more. The V and J genes are TRBV7-2 and TRBJ2-7; the match to TRBD2 covers 12 bases. The CDR3 runs to 15 residues. After removal of 5 bases from V and 4 bases from J, the junction contained 6 bases not matched to a gene. The germline gives CDR1 SGHTA, CDR2 FQGNSA. CDR3 coding DNA: TGTGCCAGCAGCCCGGGACTAGCGGGCATTTACGAGCAGTACTTC. Its protein is CASSPGLAGIYEQYF. Filled out from reference TRBV7-2 and TRBJ2-7, the complete variable domain reads GAGVSQSPSNKVTEKGKDVELRCDPISGHTALYWYRQSLGQGLEFLIYFQGNSAPDKSGLPSDRFSAERTGGSVSTLTIQRTQQEDSAVYLCASSPGLAGIYEQYFGPGTRLTVT.